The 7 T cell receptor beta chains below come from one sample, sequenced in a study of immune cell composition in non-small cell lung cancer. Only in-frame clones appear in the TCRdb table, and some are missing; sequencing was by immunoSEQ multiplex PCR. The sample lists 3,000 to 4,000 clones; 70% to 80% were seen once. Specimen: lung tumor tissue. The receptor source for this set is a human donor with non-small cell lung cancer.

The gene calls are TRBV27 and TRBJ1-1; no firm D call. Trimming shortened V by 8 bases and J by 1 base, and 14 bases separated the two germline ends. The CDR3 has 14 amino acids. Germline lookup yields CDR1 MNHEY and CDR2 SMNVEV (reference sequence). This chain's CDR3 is CASSIYGGNTEAFF. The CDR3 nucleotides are TGTGCCAGCTCCATTTATGGAGGGAACACTGAAGCTTTCTTT.

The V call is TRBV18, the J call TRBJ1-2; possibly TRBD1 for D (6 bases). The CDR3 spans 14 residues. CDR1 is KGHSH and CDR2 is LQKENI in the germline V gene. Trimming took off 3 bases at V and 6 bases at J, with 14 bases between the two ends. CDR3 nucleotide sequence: TGTGCCAGCTCACCCACGGGGCCAGGGGATGGCTACACCTTC. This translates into CASSPTGPGDGYTF. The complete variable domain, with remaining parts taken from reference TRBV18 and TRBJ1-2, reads NAGVMQNPRHLVRRRGQEARLRCSPMKGHSHVYWYRQLPEEGLKFMVYLQKENIIDESGMPKERFSAEFPKEGPSILRIQQVVRGDSAAYFCASSPTGPGDGYTFGSGTRLTVV.

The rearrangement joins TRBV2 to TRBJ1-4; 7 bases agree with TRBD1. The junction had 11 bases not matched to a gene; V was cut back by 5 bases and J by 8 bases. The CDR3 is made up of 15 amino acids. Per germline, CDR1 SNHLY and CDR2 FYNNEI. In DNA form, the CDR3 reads TGTGCCAGCAGTAAAACGACAGGGCGCGAGGAAAAACTGTTTTTT. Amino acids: CASSKTTGREEKLFF.

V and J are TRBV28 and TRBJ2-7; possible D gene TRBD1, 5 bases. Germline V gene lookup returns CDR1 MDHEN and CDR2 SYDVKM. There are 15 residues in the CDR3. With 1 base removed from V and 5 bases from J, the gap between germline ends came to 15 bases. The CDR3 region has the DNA TGTGCCAGCAGTTTATTTGCCAGGGATCGCCACGAGCAGTACTTC. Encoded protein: CASSLFARDRHEQYF.

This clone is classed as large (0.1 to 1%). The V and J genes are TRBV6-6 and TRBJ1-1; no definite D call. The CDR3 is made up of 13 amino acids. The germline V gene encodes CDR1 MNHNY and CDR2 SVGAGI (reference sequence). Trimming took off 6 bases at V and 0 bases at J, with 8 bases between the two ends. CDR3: CASSVRVNTEAFF. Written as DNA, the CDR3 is TGTGCCAGCAGCGTCCGGGTGAACACTGAAGCTTTCTTT.

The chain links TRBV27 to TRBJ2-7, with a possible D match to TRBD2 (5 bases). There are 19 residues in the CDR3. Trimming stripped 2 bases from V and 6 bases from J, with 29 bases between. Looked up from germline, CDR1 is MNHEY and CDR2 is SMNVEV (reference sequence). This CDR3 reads CASSLVRARKEVLLSEQYF. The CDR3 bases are TGTGCCAGCAGTTTAGTAAGGGCACGAAAGGAGGTTCTACTTTCCGAGCAGTACTTC.

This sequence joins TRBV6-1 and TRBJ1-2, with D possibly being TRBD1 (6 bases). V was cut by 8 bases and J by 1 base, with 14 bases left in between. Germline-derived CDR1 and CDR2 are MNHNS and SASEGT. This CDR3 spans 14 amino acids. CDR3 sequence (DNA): TGTGCCAGCCATTTCACAGGGATTAACTATGGCTACACCTTC. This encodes CASHFTGINYGYTF.